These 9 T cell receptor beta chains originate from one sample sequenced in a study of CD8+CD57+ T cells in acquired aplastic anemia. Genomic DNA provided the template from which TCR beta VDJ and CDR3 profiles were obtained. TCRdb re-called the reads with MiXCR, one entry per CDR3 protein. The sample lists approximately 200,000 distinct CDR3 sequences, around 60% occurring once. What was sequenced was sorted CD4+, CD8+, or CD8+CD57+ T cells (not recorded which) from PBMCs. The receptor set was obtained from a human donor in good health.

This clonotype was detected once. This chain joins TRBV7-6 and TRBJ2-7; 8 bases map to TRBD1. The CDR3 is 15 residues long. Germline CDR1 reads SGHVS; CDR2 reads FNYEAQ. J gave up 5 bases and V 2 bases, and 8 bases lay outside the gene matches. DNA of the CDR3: TGTGCCAGCAGCTTAACCGGGACAGGATCTAACGAGCAGTACTTC. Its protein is CASSLTGTGSNEQYF. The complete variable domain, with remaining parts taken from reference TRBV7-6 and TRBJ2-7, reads GAGVSQSPRYKVTKRGQDVALRCDPISGHVSLYWYRQALGQGPEFLTYFNYEAQQDKSGLPNDRFSAERPEGSISTLTIQRTEQRDSAMYRCASSLTGTGSNEQYFGPGTRLTVT.

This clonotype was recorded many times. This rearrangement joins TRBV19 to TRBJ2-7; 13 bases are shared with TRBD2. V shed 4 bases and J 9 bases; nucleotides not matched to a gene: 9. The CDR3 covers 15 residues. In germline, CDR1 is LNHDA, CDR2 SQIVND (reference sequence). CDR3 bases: TGTGCCAGTAGTAGCGGACTAGCGGGAGCTGCCGGGCAGTACTTC. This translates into CASSSGLAGAAGQYF.

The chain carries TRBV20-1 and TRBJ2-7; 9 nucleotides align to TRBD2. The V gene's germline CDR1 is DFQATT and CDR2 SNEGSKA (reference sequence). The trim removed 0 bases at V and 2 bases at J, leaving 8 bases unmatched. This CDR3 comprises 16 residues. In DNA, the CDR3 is TGCAGTGCTAGAGACCCGGCAGCGGGAGGAACCTACGAGCAGTACTTC. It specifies CSARDPAAGGTYEQYF.

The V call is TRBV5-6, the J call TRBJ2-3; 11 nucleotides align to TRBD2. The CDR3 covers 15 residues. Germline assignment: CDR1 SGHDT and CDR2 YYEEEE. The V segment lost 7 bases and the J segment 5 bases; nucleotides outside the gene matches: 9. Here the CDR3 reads CASSHSGGAEDTQYF. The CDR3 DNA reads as TGTGCCAGCTCCCATAGCGGGGGGGCTGAAGATACGCAGTATTTT.

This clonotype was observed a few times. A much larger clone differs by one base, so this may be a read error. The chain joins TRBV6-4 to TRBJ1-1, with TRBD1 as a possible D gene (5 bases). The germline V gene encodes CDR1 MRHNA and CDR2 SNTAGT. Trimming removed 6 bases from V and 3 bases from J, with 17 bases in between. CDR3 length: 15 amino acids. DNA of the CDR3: TGTGCCAGCAGGAAAACCACGACAGCGTACACTGAAGCTTTCTTT. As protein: CASRKTTTAYTEAFF.

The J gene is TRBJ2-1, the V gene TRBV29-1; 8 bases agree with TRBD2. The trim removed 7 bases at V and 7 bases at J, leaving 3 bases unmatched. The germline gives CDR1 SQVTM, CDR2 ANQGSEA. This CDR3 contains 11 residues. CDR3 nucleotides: TGCAGCGCGGGAGGGTGGAATGAGCAGTTCTTC. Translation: CSAGGWNEQFF.

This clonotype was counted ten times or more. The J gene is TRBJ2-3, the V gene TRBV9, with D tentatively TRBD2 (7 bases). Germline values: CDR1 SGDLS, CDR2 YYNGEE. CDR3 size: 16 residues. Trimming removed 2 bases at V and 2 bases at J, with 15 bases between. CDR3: CASSVIGGAFTDTQYF. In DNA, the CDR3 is TGTGCCAGCAGCGTTATTGGGGGGGCCTTCACAGATACGCAGTATTTT.

DNA for the CDR3: TGCAGCGTTGTCGCTGGGGACACCATATATTTT. Encoded protein: CSVVAGDTIYF. The chain links TRBV29-1 to TRBJ1-3, with D unresolved. This CDR3 comprises 11 residues. Germline values: CDR1 SQVTM, CDR2 ANQGSEA. The V gene lost 4 bases and the J gene lost 8 bases, with 9 bases spanning the gap.

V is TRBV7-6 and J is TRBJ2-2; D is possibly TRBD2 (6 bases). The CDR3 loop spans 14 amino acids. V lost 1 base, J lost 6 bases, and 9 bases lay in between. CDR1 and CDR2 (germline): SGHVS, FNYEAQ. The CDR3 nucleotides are TGTGCCAGCAGCTTAGGAGGGGAGGCCGGGGAGCTGTTTTTT. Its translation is CASSLGGEAGELFF.